These T cell receptor beta chains were read from a single sample in a study of patients and donors after allogeneic stem cell transplantation. One entry per CDR3 protein results from TCRdb running MiXCR on the RT-PCR reads. The profile covers 410,000 or so distinct CDR3 sequences, with 16% appearing a single time and around 7.9% taken by the ten largest. The sequenced material came from blood, either unsorted or a sorted T cell fraction (not recorded which). Receptors originate from a human donor who was either an allogeneic HSCT recipient or a stem cell or donor lymphocyte infusion donor (not recorded which). It is not recorded whose cells these are; they may come from a transplant donor. Both conserved end residues are trimmed from each CDR3. A D gene is named only where the DNA matches it firmly.

>NA|TRBV5-4
ASSPNWAGVTDTQY
>TRBD1|TRBV4-3
ASSQGQASNYGYT
>NA|TRBV28
ASTPPRIANGYT
>NA|TRBV11-2
ASSRTQVRGGWTGELF
>TRBD1|TRBV5-1
ASSWGTGEYEQY
>TRBD1|TRBV5-1
ASSTQGASAGELF
>TRBD2|TRBV20-1
SALNREGRNEQF
>NA|TRBV20-1
SASTGGFETQY
>TRBD2|TRBV9
ASSRDYGHEQF
>NA|TRBV7-2
ASSGGWQPQH
>TRBD2|TRBV6-5
ASSYYTSGGALNEQF
>NA|TRBV7-9
ASSLGGSSSGNTIY
>NA|TRBV30
AWRRRGGGRGQPQH
>NA|TRBV24-1
ATSDGSNQPQH
>NA|TRBV20-1
SARPDLGEILETQY
>NA|TRBV12-3/TRBV12-4
ASRDTGRSLYTDTQY
>NA|TRBV20-1
SARTGTEAF
>NA|TRBV19
ASSIDEMMNTEAF
>TRBD1|TRBV7-8
ASIQGVAPFTDTQY
>NA|TRBV20-1
SADGLTFSYNEQF
>NA|TRBV5-1
ASSAERGYTEAF
>NA|TRBV4-3
ASSQKLAYNEQF
>NA|TRBV18
ASSGPRQWSPLH
>NA|TRBV5-6
ASSPASEYNEQF
>TRBD1|TRBV20-1
SAHRDRVRQY
>TRBD1|TRBV20-1
SARDPTGVFEQY
>TRBD2|TRBV6-5
ASSYGGRALYEQY
>NA|TRBV7-6
ASSLGPGAGELF
>NA|TRBV12-3/TRBV12-4
ASSFRHPTDTQY
>NA|TRBV20-1
SALGGMTEAF
>NA|TRBV25-1
ASSVKGPTGNNEQF
>TRBD2|TRBV29-1
SVVAGYNEQF
>NA|TRBV5-1
ASTTPRDDGELF
>NA|TRBV9
ASSVVASSYEQY
>TRBD1|TRBV4-1
ASSPANRGATNEKLF
>NA|TRBV20-1
SAQGGPSYNEQF
>NA|TRBV10-3
AISEPLGPSYNEQF
>NA|TRBV19
ASTPGTEAF
>TRBD2|TRBV5-1
ASSGTSGAYEQY
>NA|TRBV14
ASSQARPTATGELF
>NA|TRBV20-1
SARVRERSGYT
>NA|TRBV7-3
ASSNRETGELF
>NA|TRBV6-1
ASSTRTTPNTQY
>NA|TRBV29-1
SVVFGNSYEQY
>NA|TRBV4-1
ASSQAPGRDTEAF
>TRBD1|TRBV12-3/TRBV12-4
ASSSSGTGFNSPLH
>TRBD2|TRBV24-1
ATSASTSGRTYNEQF
>NA|TRBV7-9
ASRPRRETQY
>NA|TRBV30
AWSPFVEAF
>TRBD1|TRBV5-1
ASSPGQHYGYT
>NA|TRBV6-6
ASSPLGAGELF